These 19 T cell receptor beta chains were all obtained from the same sample, sequenced in a study of blood T cell repertoires in COVID-19 (dated by TCRdb to the early 2020s). The library was produced with the immunoSEQ multiplex PCR assay. Not all clones reach the TCRdb copy of this immuneACCESS table, which keeps in-frame sequences only. Checked studies attribute under half of the gap to unresolved V genes and leave the rest unexplained. Present in this sample are roughly 290,000 clones, approximately 91% of which were seen just once. Around 13% of the sample belongs to the ten largest clones. Sequenced sample: peripheral blood. These receptors originate from a woman aged 60 to 75 with acute or convalescent COVID-19.

The chain is built from TRBV9 and TRBJ1-5, with D possibly TRBD1 on 6 matching bases. The CDR3 has 14 amino acids. Germline-derived CDR1 and CDR2 are SGDLS and YYNGEE. The V end lost 0 bases, the J end lost 5 bases, and 9 bases lay between the germline ends. CDR3 nucleotide sequence: TGTGCCAGCAGCGTAGGGGGGCGGGATCAGCCCCAGCATTTT. Amino acid sequence: CASSVGGRDQPQHF. The full variable domain, its missing parts supplied by reference TRBV9 and TRBJ1-5, is DSGVTQTPKHLITATGQRVTLRCSPRSGDLSVYWYQQSLDQGLQFLIQYYNGEERAKGNILERFSAQQFPDLHSELNLSSLELGDSALYFCASSVGGRDQPQHFGDGTRLSIL.

The chain combines TRBV19 with TRBJ1-5; D is ambiguous. Germline CDR1 and CDR2: LNHDA and SQIVND (reference sequence). The CDR3 totals 15 residues. Trimming took off 6 bases at V and 1 base at J, with 13 bases between the two ends. The CDR3 loop reads CASSLQFNSNQPQHF. CDR3 DNA sequence: TGTGCCAGTAGCCTACAGTTTAACAGCAATCAGCCCCAGCATTTT.

This clone turned up a few times. The chain recombines TRBV4-2 with TRBJ1-1; a weak D match, TRBD1 (5 bases). CDR1 and CDR2 (germline): LGHNA, YNFKEQ. Between the trimmed V and J ends, which lost 3 bases and 7 bases, there was a span of 24 bases. The CDR3 has 17 amino acids. This CDR3 reads CASSQGLSTAVGIEAFF. DNA of the CDR3: TGTGCCAGCAGCCAGGGGTTGTCGACAGCCGTGGGGATTGAAGCTTTCTTT.

The rearrangement links TRBV5-1 to TRBJ2-1; TRBD2 matches at 7 bases. The CDR3 is 17 residues long. The V segment lost 0 bases and the J segment 8 bases; nucleotides outside the gene matches: 14. The germline V gene encodes CDR1 SGHRS and CDR2 YFSETQ. CDR3 loop: CASSLAVRGRASDEQFF. CDR3 nucleotides: TGCGCCAGCAGCTTGGCCGTGAGAGGGAGGGCCTCGGATGAGCAGTTCTTC.

The chain carries TRBV29-1 and TRBJ2-7; tentatively, D is TRBD1 (6 bases). The CDR3 extends over 13 amino acids. Germline V CDR1 and CDR2: SQVTM, ANQGSEA. V dropped 6 bases and J dropped 0 bases, with 12 bases sitting between them. This chain's CDR3 is CSVRQASSYEQYF. In DNA, the CDR3 is TGCAGCGTGCGACAGGCCTCCTCCTACGAGCAGTACTTC.

This clone showed up just once. V gene TRBV5-5 combines with J gene TRBJ2-5; 8 bases are a match to TRBD1. Germline V gene data show CDR1 as SGHKS and CDR2 as YYEKEE (reference sequence). The ends lost 2 bases at V and 5 bases at J; junction bases unmatched: 11. The CDR3 sequence is 16 residues long. The CDR3 nucleotides read TGTGCCAGCAGCTTCCCCGGACAGGGCATTCGGGAGACCCAGTACTTC. Translation: CASSFPGQGIRETQYF.

This chain connects TRBV28 to TRBJ2-1, with 8 bases that match TRBD2. The germline V gene encodes CDR1 MDHEN and CDR2 SYDVKM. The CDR3 runs 17 residues. V gave up 7 bases and J gave up 0 bases; unmatched junction bases: 11. CDR3 nucleotides: TGTGCCAGCACTCCGACGGGAGGGCTGAGCTCCTACAATGAGCAGTTCTTC. It encodes CASTPTGGLSSYNEQFF.

The chain links TRBV12-3 or TRBV12-4 to TRBJ1-1; 7 bases align to TRBD1. Trimming at V came to 7 bases and at J to 1 base, leaving 3 bases not matched to a gene. This CDR3 region has 13 residues. The DNA of the CDR3 is TGTGCCAGCAAGACAGGGCAGAACACTGAAGCTTTCTTT. It encodes CASKTGQNTEAFF.

The chain carries TRBV30 and TRBJ1-2; TRBD1 might be the D (5 bases). Per the germline V gene, CDR1 is GTSNPN and CDR2 is SVGIG (reference sequence). CDR3 length: 15 residues. V gave up 8 bases and J gave up 7 bases, with 26 bases separating them. The CDR3 DNA follows: TGTGCCACGGCAAACAGGCGAATCGGTCTCGGTGGCTACACCTTC. Amino acid sequence: CATANRRIGLGGYTF.

The rearrangement links TRBV29-1 to TRBJ1-5, with 7 bases identical to TRBD1. The junction had 10 bases not matched to a gene; V was cut back by 4 bases and J by 7 bases. This CDR3 comprises 14 residues. Germline V lookup: CDR1 SQVTM, CDR2 ANQGSEA. CDR3 protein: CSVGGQGGRQPQHF. The CDR3 bases are TGCAGCGTTGGGGGCCAGGGGGGTAGACAGCCCCAGCATTTT.

This clone is a singleton in its sample. For the CDR3, the DNA is TGTGCCAGCAGCTTAGAATGGCGGGAGGGCCGGGAGACCCAGTACTTC. Amino acids: CASSLEWREGRETQYF. This chain links TRBV7-8 with TRBJ2-5, with TRBD2 matching over 9 bases. V lost 1 base, J lost 5 bases, and 8 bases stayed unmatched. CDR3 length equals 16 residues. CDR1 is SGHVS and CDR2 is FQNEAQ in the germline V gene. The full variable domain, its missing parts supplied by reference TRBV7-8 and TRBJ2-5, is GAGVSQSPRYKVAKRGQDVALRCDPISGHVSLFWYQQALGQGPEFLTYFQNEAQLDKSGLPSDRFFAERPEGSVSTLKIQRTQQEDSAVYLCASSLEWREGRETQYFGPGTRLLVL.

The chain uses TRBV5-4 and TRBJ2-5, with D maybe TRBD1 (5 bases). The germline V and J ends were trimmed by 0 bases and 1 base, with 7 bases remaining between them. This CDR3 comprises 14 residues. The germline gives CDR1 SGHNT, CDR2 YYREEE (reference sequence). CDR3 in amino acids: CASSLVGAQETQYF. CDR3 sequence (DNA): TGTGCCAGCAGCTTGGTTGGGGCCCAAGAGACCCAGTACTTC.

This chain connects TRBV29-1 to TRBJ2-3, with 7 bases aligning to TRBD2. CDR1 is SQVTM, CDR2 ANQGSEA, per germline. CDR3 length: 14 amino acids. The J segment lost 3 bases and the V segment lost 6 bases, leaving 9 bases of the junction unmatched. This chain's CDR3 is CSVAGGSGTDTQYF. The CDR3 coding sequence is TGCAGCGTCGCGGGCGGGAGTGGGACAGATACGCAGTATTTT.

The V gene is TRBV10-3, the J gene TRBJ2-2; D not resolved. The CDR3 contains 14 residues. Trimming took off 7 bases at V and 4 bases at J, with 13 bases between the two ends. CDR1 is ENHRY, CDR2 SYGVKD, per germline. The CDR3 spells CAIMSQEPTGELFF. CDR3 DNA sequence: TGTGCCATCATGTCGCAGGAACCCACCGGGGAGCTGTTTTTT.

This rearrangement joins TRBV5-1 to TRBJ2-2; possible D gene TRBD2, 6 bases. V lost 4 bases, J lost 3 bases, and 10 bases lay in between. Germline V gene data show CDR1 as SGHRS and CDR2 as YFSETQ. CDR3 length: 14 amino acids. CDR3 amino acids: CASSNGTHTGELFF. The CDR3 DNA is TGCGCCAGCAGCAACGGGACTCACACCGGGGAGCTGTTTTTT.

J is TRBJ2-3 and V is TRBV5-1; 10 bases are a match to TRBD2. The germline V gene has CDR1 SGHRS and CDR2 YFSETQ. The CDR3 is made up of 16 amino acids. V trimming: 4 bases; J trimming: 2 bases; junction bases outside the gene matches: 7. CDR3 residues: CASSSRLAGNTDTQYF. The CDR3 DNA is TGCGCCAGCAGCAGTAGACTAGCGGGCAACACAGATACGCAGTATTTT.

The chain uses TRBV5-1 and TRBJ2-7; 10 bases map to TRBD1. Trimming took 4 bases from V and 2 from J; bases not matched to a gene: 3. The CDR3 spans 14 residues. CDR1 SGHRS and CDR2 YFSETQ come from the germline V gene. As DNA, the CDR3 is TGCGCCAGCAGCGCGGACAGGGGGACCTACGAGCAGTACTTC. Encoded protein: CASSADRGTYEQYF.

This clone appeared once. The J gene is TRBJ1-2, the V gene TRBV9, with 8 bases that match TRBD1. The CDR3 runs 19 residues. The trim removed 0 bases at V and 8 bases at J, leaving 21 bases unmatched. Germline CDR1 is SGDLS and CDR2 is YYNGEE. In DNA, the CDR3 is TGTGCCAGCAGCGTAGATATAAGGGCGGCAGGGGGCTCTCGCCGGGGCTACACCTTC. As protein: CASSVDIRAAGGSRRGYTF.

The chain couples TRBV28 to TRBJ2-7; D is uncertain. V was pared by 4 bases and J by 5 bases, with 12 bases between. The CDR3 loop spans 13 amino acids. Per germline, CDR1 MDHEN and CDR2 SYDVKM. DNA for the CDR3: TGTGCCAGCAGTTCCCCGCAGGCGAACGAGCAGTACTTC. Its protein product is CASSSPQANEQYF.